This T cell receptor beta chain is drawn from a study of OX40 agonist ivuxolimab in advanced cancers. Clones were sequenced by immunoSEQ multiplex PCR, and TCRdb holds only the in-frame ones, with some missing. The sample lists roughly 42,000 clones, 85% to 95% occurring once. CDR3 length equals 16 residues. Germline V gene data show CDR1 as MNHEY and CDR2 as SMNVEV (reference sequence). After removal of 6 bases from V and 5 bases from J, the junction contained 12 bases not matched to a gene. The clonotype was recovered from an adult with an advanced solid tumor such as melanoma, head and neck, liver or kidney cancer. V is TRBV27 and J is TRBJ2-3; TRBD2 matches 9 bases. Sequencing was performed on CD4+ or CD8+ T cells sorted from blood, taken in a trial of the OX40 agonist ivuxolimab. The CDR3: CASRPISGSLKDTQYF. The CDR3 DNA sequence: TGTGCCAGCAGACCAATTAGCGGGAGTTTGAAAGATACGCAGTATTTT.